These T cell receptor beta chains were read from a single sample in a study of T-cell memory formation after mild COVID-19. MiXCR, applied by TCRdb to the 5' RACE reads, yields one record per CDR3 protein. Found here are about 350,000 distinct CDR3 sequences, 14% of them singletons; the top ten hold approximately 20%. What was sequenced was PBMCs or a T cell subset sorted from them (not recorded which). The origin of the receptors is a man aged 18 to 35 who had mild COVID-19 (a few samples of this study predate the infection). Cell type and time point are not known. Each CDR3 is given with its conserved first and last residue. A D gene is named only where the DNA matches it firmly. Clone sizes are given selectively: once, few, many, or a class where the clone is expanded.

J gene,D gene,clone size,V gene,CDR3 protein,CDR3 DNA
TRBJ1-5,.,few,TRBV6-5,CASSVDSTLNQPQHF,TGTGCCAGCAGTGTGGACAGTACACTCAATCAGCCCCAGCATTTT
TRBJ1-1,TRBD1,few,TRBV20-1,CSSRDRGFTEAFF,TGCAGTTCAAGGGACAGGGGCTTCACTGAAGCTTTCTTT
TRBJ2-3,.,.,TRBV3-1,CASSQMARRGTDTQYF,TGTGCCAGCAGCCAGATGGCACGGCGGGGCACAGATACGCAGTATTTT
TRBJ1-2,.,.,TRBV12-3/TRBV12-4,CASSQSTGGYTF,TGTGCCAGCAGTCAATCGACAGGTGGCTACACCTTC
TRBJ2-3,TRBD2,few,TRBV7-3,CASSSPGLGTDTQYF,TGTGCCAGCAGCTCGCCGGGACTAGGAACAGATACGCAGTATTTT
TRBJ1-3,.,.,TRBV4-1,CASSQSNSGNTIYF,TGCGCCAGCAGCCAGAGCAACTCTGGAAACACCATATATTTT
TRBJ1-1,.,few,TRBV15,CATSRDARALNTEAFF,TGTGCCACCAGCAGAGATGCTCGGGCCTTGAACACTGAAGCTTTCTTT
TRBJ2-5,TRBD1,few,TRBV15,CATSREDRRETQYF,TGTGCCACCAGCAGAGAGGACAGGAGGGAGACCCAGTACTTC
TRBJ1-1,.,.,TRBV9,CASSGGPRNTEAFF,TGTGCCAGCAGTGGGGGGCCCCGGAACACTGAAGCTTTCTTT
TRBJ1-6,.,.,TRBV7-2,CASSLAPGARQRSPLHF,TGTGCCAGCAGCTTAGCGCCGGGAGCTCGACAGAGGTCACCCCTCCACTTT
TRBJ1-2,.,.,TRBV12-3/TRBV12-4,CASRRGNYGYTF,TGTGCCAGCCGCAGGGGAAACTATGGCTACACCTTC
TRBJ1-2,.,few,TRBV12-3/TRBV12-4,CASNNPENYGYTF,TGTGCCAGCAACAATCCAGAAAACTATGGCTACACCTTC
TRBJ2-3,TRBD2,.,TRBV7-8,CASVLAGLDTQYF,TGTGCCAGCGTGTTAGCGGGGCTAGATACGCAGTATTTT
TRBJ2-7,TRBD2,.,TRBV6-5,CASRPSSGATYEQYF,TGTGCCAGCAGGCCTAGTAGCGGGGCCACCTACGAGCAGTACTTC
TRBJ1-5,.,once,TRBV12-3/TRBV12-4,CASSPGVSGSNQPQHF,TGTGCCAGCAGTCCAGGAGTTTCAGGGAGCAATCAGCCCCAGCATTTT
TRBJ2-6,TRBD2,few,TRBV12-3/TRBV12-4,CASSFEGGDNSGANVLTF,TGTGCCAGCAGTTTTGAGGGAGGGGATAACTCTGGGGCCAACGTCCTGACTTTC
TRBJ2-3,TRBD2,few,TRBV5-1,CASRMGGGTDTQYF,TGCGCCAGCAGAATGGGGGGGGGCACAGATACGCAGTATTTT
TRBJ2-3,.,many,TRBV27,CASSPTDSGTQYF,TGTGCCAGCAGTCCGACCGACAGCGGTACGCAGTATTTT